This T cell receptor (beta chain) came from a study of T-cell reconstitution after alpha-beta-depleted transplantation in children. As regards this clonotype: The antigen is not known.

Library preparation (for TCRbeta) was performed with unique molecular identifiers. MiXCR, applied by TCRdb to the PCR reads, yields one record per CDR3 protein. The repertoire includes hundreds of thousands of distinct CDR3 sequences, over 7% of them detected once, and approximately 8.6% sits in the top ten. Trimming left V 1 base short and J 2 bases short, with 6 bases between. The CDR3 has 14 amino acids. Looked up from germline, CDR1 is SGHKS and CDR2 is YYEKEE (reference sequence). Whole-study findings and limits: Several hundred expanded graft clones reportedly were the source of alpha-beta T cells about two months after transplant. When one year had passed after transplant, most T-cell counts and diversity came from newly produced T cells. Surviving recipient T cells and thymic progenitors accounted for the high day-60 TCRbeta diversity observed in some patients.

The sample was peripheral blood, taken 360 days after TCRalphabeta/CD19-depleted stem cell transplant. This chain joins TRBV5-5 and TRBJ1-4; D gene ambiguous. This sequence was found in a female patient aged 2-15 years who had a stem cell transplant for Fanconi anemia, so the T cells may come from the graft donor. This CDR3 is CASSLTWTNEKLFF. The CDR3 bases are TGTGCCAGCAGCTTGACATGGACTAATGAAAAACTGTTTTTT. The complete variable domain, with remaining parts taken from reference TRBV5-5 and TRBJ1-4, reads DAGVTQSPTHLIKTRGQQVTLRCSPISGHKSVSWYQQVLGQGPQFIFQYYEKEERGRGNFPDRFSARQFPNYSSELNVNALLLGDSALYLCASSLTWTNEKLFFGSGTQLSVL.